Below, one T cell receptor (beta chain) is given with its context. This sample is drawn from a study of blood T cell repertoires in COVID-19. Study details: There were acute and convalescent COVID-19 samples, and they came from the United States, Italy and Spain. The analysed material was cDNA or gDNA that came from T cells, B-cell-depleted T cells, or PBMCs.

Looked up from germline, CDR1 is GTSNPN and CDR2 is SVGIG (reference sequence). The CDR3 spans 13 residues. Trimming removed 3 bases from V and 2 bases from J, with 8 bases in between. Original processing notes: Amplification with reference gene primers provided the estimates of nucleated cell counts. Some clones are missing from TCRdb's copy, which holds only in-frame ones; the method was immunoSEQ multiplex PCR. That table is the source of V, J and clone size, and D and trimming were worked out from the DNA. This sample has over 95,000 clones, with around nine tenths found just once. Material for sequencing was peripheral blood. V gene TRBV30 combines with J gene TRBJ1-5; a possible D gene is TRBD1 (5 bases). The TCR originated in a woman aged 70-85 years who had recovered from COVID-19. CDR3 bases: TGTGCCTGGAGCCCAGGGCGCAATCAGCCCCAGCATTTT. Protein sequence: CAWSPGRNQPQHF.